These T cell receptor beta chains were read from a single sample in a study of post-analysis software for immune sequencing data. TCRdb re-derived calls from the PCR reads in MiXCR, one entry per CDR3 protein. The sample consists of some 690,000 distinct CDR3 sequences, less than 35% of them appearing once. Sequencing was carried out using blood. These receptors were obtained from a girl between 5 and 17 years old with multiple sclerosis. Each CDR3 is given with its conserved first and last residue. D genes are given only for firm matches. For some rows the clone size is stated as once, few or many, or as a class when expanded; others skip it.

v_gene,abundance,d_gene,j_gene,CDR3aa,CDR3nt
TRBV20-1,NA,NA,TRBJ2-7,CSALFRAVDEQYF,TGCAGTGCTTTATTCAGGGCTGTGGACGAGCAGTACTTC
TRBV4-3,NA,TRBD2,TRBJ2-2,CASSRNAGAPNTGELFF,TGCGCCAGCAGCCGGAACGCGGGAGCACCGAACACCGGGGAGCTGTTTTTT
TRBV29-1,few,TRBD1,TRBJ1-2,CSAGQGTDGYTF,TGCAGCGCCGGACAGGGAACGGATGGCTACACCTTC
TRBV6-4,NA,TRBD1,TRBJ2-1,CASSRRTGRYNEQFF,TGTGCCAGCAGCCGACGGACAGGCCGATACAATGAGCAGTTCTTC
TRBV18,few,TRBD1,TRBJ2-7,CASSGQGVSSEQYF,TGTGCCAGCTCTGGACAGGGGGTATCGAGCGAGCAGTACTTC
TRBV6-1,NA,TRBD1,TRBJ2-5,CASSDRTGYQETQYF,TGTGCCAGCAGTGATCGGACAGGGTACCAAGAGACCCAGTACTTC
TRBV7-2,few,NA,TRBJ2-1,CASSLQLNSYNEQFF,TGTGCCAGCAGCTTACAACTCAACTCCTACAATGAGCAGTTCTTC
TRBV6-5,few,NA,TRBJ1-5,CASSYWGHSNQPQHF,TGTGCCAGCAGTTACTGGGGACATAGCAATCAGCCCCAGCATTTT
TRBV20-1,NA,NA,TRBJ1-2,CSARDGGTPYGYTF,TGCAGTGCTAGAGATGGTGGGACCCCCTATGGCTACACCTTC
TRBV4-1,few,NA,TRBJ1-2,CASSQERRYGYTF,TGCGCCAGCAGCCAAGAGCGGCGGTATGGCTACACCTTC
TRBV4-3,NA,TRBD2,TRBJ2-1,CASSRGPGGSYNEQFF,TGCGCCAGCAGCCGAGGTCCGGGGGGCTCCTACAATGAGCAGTTCTTC
TRBV12-3/TRBV12-4,few,NA,TRBJ2-3,CASTGRRVGTDTQYF,TGTGCCAGCACTGGGCGCCGCGTGGGGACAGATACGCAGTATTTT
TRBV29-1,many,NA,TRBJ2-3,CSAAREGTDTQYF,TGCAGCGCCGCCCGGGAAGGCACAGATACGCAGTATTTT
TRBV21-1,NA,NA,TRBJ2-1,CASSPRTGTGNEQFF,TGTGCCAGCAGCCCCCGGACAGGGACGGGGAATGAGCAGTTCTTC
TRBV20-1,NA,NA,TRBJ2-1,CSARRNIDSYNEQFF,TGCAGTGCTAGACGAAACATTGACAGTTACAATGAGCAGTTCTTC
TRBV15,once,NA,TRBJ1-5,CATSRGRELSNQPQHF,TGTGCCACCAGCAGAGGGCGGGAACTTAGCAATCAGCCCCAGCATTTT
TRBV6-1,few,TRBD1,TRBJ1-2,CASSGSDGDRGGYTF,TGTGCCAGCAGTGGCTCCGATGGGGACAGAGGCGGCTACACCTTC
TRBV6-5,once,NA,TRBJ2-3,CASSYSASGGGAVTQYF,TGTGCCAGCAGTTACTCTGCCAGCGGAGGCGGGGCAGTTACGCAGTATTTT
TRBV19,NA,TRBD2,TRBJ2-1,CATRDSGLLSYNEQFF,TGTGCCACCCGGGATAGCGGGCTTCTTTCCTACAATGAGCAGTTCTTC
TRBV28,NA,TRBD2,TRBJ2-2,CASNLGLAGFNTGELFF,TGTGCCAGCAATTTGGGCCTAGCGGGGTTTAATACCGGGGAGCTGTTTTTT
TRBV20-1,few,NA,TRBJ2-1,CSARDATGAGANEQFF,TGCAGTGCTAGAGACGCGACTGGTGCTGGGGCCAATGAGCAGTTCTTC
TRBV20-1,NA,TRBD1,TRBJ1-3,CSAVIPLTGAGNTIYF,TGCAGTGCCGTCATACCGCTAACAGGGGCTGGAAACACCATATATTTT
TRBV5-1,NA,TRBD2,TRBJ2-3,CASSPGYTSGRPDTQYF,TGCGCCAGCAGCCCAGGGTATACTAGCGGGAGGCCAGATACGCAGTATTTT
TRBV11-2,few,NA,TRBJ1-1,CASSSGRVLRVDTEAFF,TGTGCCAGCAGCTCCGGCCGGGTACTCAGGGTCGACACTGAAGCTTTCTTT
TRBV19,NA,TRBD1,TRBJ2-5,CASSPRTGGDEETQYF,TGTGCCAGTAGTCCAAGGACAGGGGGCGATGAAGAGACCCAGTACTTC
TRBV7-9,NA,NA,TRBJ1-5,CASSPGQLDQPQHF,TGTGCCAGCAGCCCCGGACAGCTGGATCAGCCCCAGCATTTT
TRBV7-2,NA,NA,TRBJ2-5,CASSSQGGLETQYF,TGTGCCAGCAGCTCCCAAGGGGGTTTGGAGACCCAGTACTTC